This T cell receptor beta chain came from a study of cytomegalovirus exposure and HLA in healthy donors (dated by TCRdb to about 2017). Background for the entire study: An earlier analysis of roughly 630 of the donors reported 250 to 350 Gb of sequence data and some 120 million unique TCR beta sequences from some 180 million T cells. Donor age, sex, ethnicity and CMV serostatus were compiled together with the repertoire data. Typing coverage varied by locus: about 629-640 donors for A, B, C, DRB1 and DQB1; approximately 520 for DQA1; about 590 for DPA1; approximately 490 for DPB1. Roughly 5 DR-DQ haplotypes were handled as single units for association and clustering, since linkage in the cohort was strong. An earlier analysis of 587 of the donors applied high-throughput TCR beta sequencing to assess whether each TCR beta V gene segment acted as functional or pseudogenic. To predict cytomegalovirus infection status, the study brought together high-throughput TCR immunosequencing, statistical association of individual TCRs with disease status, and machine learning. A separate validation cohort of approximately 130 different subjects was used in addition to the 666-subject first cohort. Both class I and class II loci were covered by HLA typing, at four-digit resolution. Among a few hundred genotyped donors of the cohort, an average of about 240,000 unique TCR beta nucleotide sequences were sequenced per donor, around 20% of them non-productive. In the later analysis, no new phenotypic data were used to find candidate immune exposures; instead, reliance was placed on TCR beta sequences and their occurrence across donors. A later genetic analysis used genome-wide SNP genotypes for about three fifths of the roughly 700 donors, treating that subset as a discovery cohort. Of the 398 genotyped donors, around 81% fell in the genetic ancestry cluster associated with self-reported Caucasian donors. All discovery cohort repertoires had been generated on a single sequencing platform. A later analysis re-examined previously published TCR beta repertoires from more than 600 donors and added high-resolution HLA genotyping to investigate patterns of TCR occurrence. The study profiled the T cell repertoires of 500 to 800 subjects by immunosequencing and related them to cytomegalovirus serostatus. An early release covering approximately 600 HLA-typed donors comprised approximately 290 gigabases of sequencing data and around 85 million unique TCR sequences. The study was designed to test whether signatures of past pathogen exposure could be identified by cataloging public T cell receptors. On the study overall, not on this receptor specifically: In a later analysis, HLA-associated TCR beta chains were found to be more clonally expanded and to have lower generation probabilities than equally common non-associated chains. A cluster of highly shared sequence variants was judged likely to represent a technical artifact of the sequencing pipeline. Because some donors lacked HLA typing at each locus, the association tests relied only on the typed subset. Because counts were too low, fewer than 20 rarely observed V segments, including chromosome 9 orphons, were excluded from the earlier analysis of 500 to 700 of the donors. According to a later analysis, TCR association rates differed among HLA loci, with DRB1 alleles showing the most associated TCRs and HLA-C alleles showing the fewest. A later analysis found that most CMV-associated TCR beta chains appeared HLA-restricted, with HLA associations seemingly driven largely by CMV exposure. A total of 164 TCR beta chains were listed by the study as associated with cytomegalovirus. In a later analysis, some 18,000 TCR beta sequences were associated with specific HLA alleles at a false discovery rate of 0.05. The presence/absence analyses assumed that sequencing depth was roughly uniform across donors, and that assumption may not be true. Immune exposure information for the cohort was limited to CMV serostatus. Because the 87-base-pair reads could not distinguish some IMGT-functional V segments, including TRBV6-2 and TRBV6-3, those segments were excluded. Cytomegalovirus status was reported to be diagnosed by the classifier with high specificity and sensitivity in both the original and validation cohorts. Several of the top co-occurrence clusters appeared to be linked to parvovirus B19, influenza, CMV and Epstein-Barr virus, according to a later analysis. In vitro tests confirmed that a few of the cytomegalovirus-associated TCR beta chains recognize cytomegalovirus antigens. A later genetic analysis associated a missense DCLRE1C variant with V-gene and J-gene trimming of TCR beta chains, and an independent cohort replicated the association. Linkage disequilibrium might explain the correlated functional status among segregating V segments, but an unknown experimental factor could not be excluded. Across donors, most TCR sequences were observed very rarely, whereas some public TCRs were present in many individuals. According to the authors, the approach could potentially be generalized to other disease states and immunological phenotypes. According to a later genetic analysis, donors in an Asian-associated ancestry cluster had fewer N-insertions in productive TCRs than the approximately 650-donor mean. In an earlier analysis of around 600 of the donors, most TCR beta V segments were observed in productive rearrangements about 90% or about 30% of the time, broadly matching IMGT annotations. When HLA alleles, especially DR and DQ, strongly co-occurred, TCR associations were difficult to assign to individual alleles. The cohort was sequenced for TCR beta chains only, and without alpha or paired-chain data the features that could be detected were limited. A further reported finding was that TCR beta sequences accurately predicted the HLA-A and HLA-B alleles for most subjects in the first cohort.

This clone turned up a few times. Which antigen it targets is not known. Nothing much larger sits one base from this clone, and base qualities are not available. The library was generated by the immunoSEQ multiplex PCR assay. The multiplex PCR relied on a mix of 60 forward primers for TCR Vbeta segments and 13 reverse primers for TCR Jbeta segments. The CDR3 region of rearranged TCR beta genes was amplified from genomic DNA by a multiplex PCR assay. The Illumina HiSeq System was used to sequence the amplified TCR beta libraries as 87-base-pair reads. In the original analysis: A later analysis tallied around 82 million unique TCR beta chains across the 610 or so repertoires, and around 9.9 million of those chains were shared by two or more donors. Raw reads were error-corrected and collapsed into unique sequences with a nearest-neighbor algorithm that merged closely related sequences to remove PCR and sequencing errors. Alignment of CDR3 sequences to IMGT reference sequences was used to assign V, D and J gene segments. For a sequence to be retained, a match of at least six nucleotides to both a V gene segment and a J gene segment was required. A rearrangement was called productive if the CDR3 had no stop codons and remained in frame with V and J, and every other rearrangement was called non-productive. Following IMGT convention, CDR3 was defined as the stretch from the second conserved V-encoded cysteine up to the conserved J-encoded phenylalanine. Sequences without an unambiguous match to a single V gene segment were excluded from the earlier analysis of a few hundred of the donors. In an earlier analysis of some 590 of the donors, V segments were called functional above 56.7% productive rearrangements and were called segregating when the between-donor standard deviation exceeded 5%. A statistical classification framework was developed to diagnose cytomegalovirus status using the catalog of TCR beta chain sequences. In a later analysis, V and J genes were assigned by comparing TCR nucleotide sequences against IMGT/GENE-DB human TR gene sequences. A later analysis assigned CDR3 sequences and most-parsimonious VDJ recombination scenarios with the TCRdist pipeline. In a later analysis, each TCR beta chain was defined by its CDR3 amino acid sequence together with its V-gene family, and reads without a unique V-gene family were excluded. To address suspected cross-contamination and a sequencing artifact, a later analysis removed 450 to 700 highly shared, low-generation-probability nucleotide sequences. In a later analysis, a clonal expansion index was calculated for each public chain from normalized within-repertoire ranks of inferred template counts. In a later analysis, generation probabilities were computed using a VDJ recombination model fitted to out-of-frame rearrangements, and the results were checked against IGoR. In a later analysis, TCR-TCR, TCR-HLA and TCR-CMV co-occurrence was scored with hypergeometric tests, and a repertoire-size bias correction was applied to TCR pairs. To estimate false discovery rates, a later analysis permuted the HLA or CMV assignments 20 times. In a later analysis, co-occurring TCRs were grouped using DBSCAN, and TCRdist sequence similarity was added for clustering within HLA-allele-positive subsets. Repertoires with fewer than 30,000 or more than 120,000 public chains, plus five repertoires with anomalous nucleotide sharing, were excluded from co-occurrence clustering. The clones in this table, taken by TCRdb from immuneACCESS, are in-frame only. Not every clone is retained; where verified, under half of the shortfall comes from an unresolved V gene, and the cause of the rest is unknown. The V and J calls and clone size were taken over from that table, and D and trimming were inferred from the DNA. This sample holds under 150,000 clones; around 72% were observed only once. 2.1% of the sample is taken by the ten largest.

The cohort was made up of about 610 healthy bone marrow donors. Cohort members were all nominally healthy when sampled, although unrecorded immune exposures were likely present. The donor tested CMV seronegative and was one of the 352 seronegative cohort members. Each donor provided a peripheral blood sample, and peripheral blood mononuclear cells were used for TCR beta sequencing. Genomic DNA was extracted from the blood cell samples with the Qiagen DNeasy Blood Extraction Kit. V loses 3 bases, J loses 0 bases, and the germline ends lie 15 bases apart. The CDR3 spans 16 residues, from the cysteine through the phenylalanine. Solely the CDR3 DNA is kept, with 48 bases framed from the first base. CDR1 and CDR2 are drawn from the germline V gene: SGHTA, FQGNSA.

The sample comprised PBMCs. The chain employs TRBV7-2 and TRBJ2-7; the D segment cannot be called with confidence. This receptor was taken from a man between 35 and 55 years old in good health and CMV-seronegative. In nucleotides, the sequence is TGTGCCAGCAGCTTCGGAGTCACACCGAGCTCCTACGAGCAGTACTTC. The resulting protein is CASSFGVTPSSYEQYF.